This TCR beta chain comes out of a study of cytomegalovirus exposure and HLA in healthy donors. Whole-study context: From HLA-typed donors, an early data release held about 85 million unique TCRs.

Primers: 60 Vbeta forward and 13 Jbeta reverse. The repertoire was sequenced with immunoSEQ multiplex PCR; TCRdb's copy has only in-frame clones and lacks some. The sample lists 95,000 to 150,000 clones, more than 60% occurring once. This clone came up a few times. Its cognate antigen is unknown. V lost 2 bases, J lost 5 bases, and 4 bases stayed unmatched. This CDR3 comprises 14 residues. Germline CDR1 SGHTA, CDR2 FQGTGA. Study-wide findings and caveats: In a later analysis, productive TCRs from donors in an Asian-associated ancestry cluster reportedly carried fewer N-insertions than the cohort mean. After further analysis at a later stage, 16,951 TCR beta sequences were associated with HLA alleles at 0.05 false discovery rate.

The TCR originated in a woman in her forties in good health and CMV-seronegative. What was sequenced was PBMCs. V gene TRBV7-3 combines with J gene TRBJ2-5; 8 bases map to TRBD2. This chain's CDR3 is CASSLSGGRETQYF. The CDR3 nucleotides are TGTGCCAGCAGCTTATCGGGCGGGAGGGAGACCCAGTACTTC.